Listed below are T cell receptor beta chains from one sample, sequenced in a study of control samples from healthy donors and cancer patients. Libraries were prepared by immunoSEQ multiplex PCR; TCRdb keeps only in-frame clonotypes and omits some of them. This sample's clone table lists 150,000 to 200,000 clones. The sequenced material came from blood. The receptors were sampled from a woman in her twenties or thirties in good health. Each CDR3 is given with its conserved first and last residue. Fields, in order: D gene, V gene, J gene, CDR3 DNA, CDR3 protein. The D gene is left open where the match is weak.

.	TRBV6-5	TRBJ2-5	TGTGCCAGCAGTTACTCTGGACGGATTGCGGGAGAGACCCAGTACTTC	CASSYSGRIAGETQYF
.	TRBV19	TRBJ2-3	TGTGCCAGTAGTATAGGGCGGCACACAGATACGCAGTATTTT	CASSIGRHTDTQYF
TRBD1	TRBV7-7	TRBJ2-5	TGTGCTAGCAGCTTAGACAGGGGGGGTAAAGAGACCCAGTACTTC	CASSLDRGGKETQYF
TRBD1	TRBV4-2	TRBJ1-5	TGTGCCAGCAGCCAAGATGCAGGGGGACAAAGCAATCAGCCCCAGCATTTT	CASSQDAGGQSNQPQHF
.	TRBV28	TRBJ2-2	TGTGCCAGCGTTATGGCGGCCGGGGAGCTGTTTTTT	CASVMAAGELFF
.	TRBV30	TRBJ1-6	TGTGCCTGGAGTAGCAGCAATGCCTATAATTCACCCCTCCACTTT	CAWSSSNAYNSPLHF
.	TRBV3-1/TRBV3-2	TRBJ1-1	TGTGCCAGCAGCCTGTCAAGGGACACTGAAGCTTTCTTT	CASSLSRDTEAFF
.	TRBV27	TRBJ1-1	TGTGCCAGCAGTCATTCCACTGAAGCTTTCTTT	CASSHSTEAFF
TRBD1	TRBV25-1	TRBJ2-3	TGTGCCAGCAGTTGGGACAGGGGCCCTCACTTTACCACAGATACGCAGTATTTT	CASSWDRGPHFTTDTQYF
TRBD1	TRBV24-1	TRBJ1-5	TGTGCCACCAGTGATACCGGGACAGGGAGGAAGCCCCAGCATTTT	CATSDTGTGRKPQHF
.	TRBV27	TRBJ2-1	TGTGCCAGCAGTTTGGCGGCTAGCCTTTCCTACAATGAGCAGTTCTTC	CASSLAASLSYNEQFF
.	TRBV5-6	TRBJ2-5	TGTGCCAGCAGTGTTTGGGGGCGGGAGACCCAGTACTTC	CASSVWGRETQYF
.	TRBV27	TRBJ1-6	TGTGCCAGCAGTTCCACGACAGGCCAATTATATAATTCACCCCTCCACTTT	CASSSTTGQLYNSPLHF
.	TRBV5-6	TRBJ2-1	TGTGCCAGCAGCTTCGCGGGACAGTATGAGCAGTTCTTC	CASSFAGQYEQFF
.	TRBV6-5	TRBJ1-5	TGTGCCAGCAGTTTCCGGGCCCGGGAACAGCCCCAGCATTTT	CASSFRAREQPQHF
.	TRBV12-2	TRBJ1-5	TGTGCAAGTCGCTTTTTCGGTAGAGTACATCCTCAGCCCCAGCATTTT	CASRFFGRVHPQPQHF
TRBD1	TRBV11-2	TRBJ2-3	TGTGCCAGCAGCCAGGACAGGGGCACAGATACGCAGTATTTT	CASSQDRGTDTQYF
.	TRBV7-2	TRBJ1-6	TGTGCCAGCAGCTTAGAGGGGACCTATAATTCACCCCTCCACTTT	CASSLEGTYNSPLHF
TRBD1	TRBV24-1	TRBJ2-7	TGTGCCACCAGTGATTCGGGACAGGGAAGTCGGTACGAGCAGTACTTC	CATSDSGQGSRYEQYF
.	TRBV30	TRBJ2-5	TGTGCCTGGAGTATCGGATTTAAAGAGACCCAGTACTTC	CAWSIGFKETQYF